Listed below are T cell receptor beta chains from one sample, sequenced in a study of blood T cell repertoires in COVID-19. The assay was immunoSEQ multiplex PCR, and TCRdb's table has in-frame clones only and misses some. The data contain about 80,000 clones, 91% of them seen just once; the ten biggest clones take up under 2.5%. Sequencing was done on a sample of peripheral blood. The origin of the receptors is a woman aged 50 to 65 in a cohort sampled during active COVID-19. Each CDR3 is given with its conserved first and last residue. Fields, in order: D gene, clone size, J gene, V gene, CDR3 DNA, CDR3 protein. The D gene is left open where the match is weak. Clone size is stated in some rows and not others, as once, few, many or a class when expanded.

NA	NA	TRBJ1-5	TRBV6-5	TGTGCCAGCAGGGCCGGAGGGATCGCGGATCAGCCCCAGCATTTT	CASRAGGIADQPQHF
TRBD1	NA	TRBJ1-4	TRBV5-1	TGCGCCAGCACGAATTACCAGGGGGGTGAAAAACTGTTTTTT	CASTNYQGGEKLFF
TRBD2	NA	TRBJ2-7	TRBV14	TGTGCCAGCAGCCTTCAGCGGGGGGGATACTACGAGCAGTACTTC	CASSLQRGGYYEQYF
NA	NA	TRBJ2-7	TRBV27	TGTGCCAGCAGCTCTCTTCGGGGGGCAGGCCCTGCCTACGAGCAGTACTTC	CASSSLRGAGPAYEQYF
TRBD1	NA	TRBJ1-2	TRBV5-4	TGTGCCAGCAGCTCCGCCGTGACAGGGAACTATGGCTACACCTTC	CASSSAVTGNYGYTF
TRBD1	NA	TRBJ2-2	TRBV19	TGTGCCAGTATGGCAGGGGGATATACCGGGGAGCTGTTTTTT	CASMAGGYTGELFF
TRBD2	NA	TRBJ2-1	TRBV7-9	TGTGCCAGCAGCTTAATCCCGCTAGCGGAGGTCTACAATGAGCAGTTCTTC	CASSLIPLAEVYNEQFF
NA	NA	TRBJ2-3	TRBV9	TGTGCCAGCAGCGTAGTAGGGGGGGACCTCACAGATACGCAGTATTTT	CASSVVGGDLTDTQYF
NA	NA	TRBJ1-5	TRBV27	TGTGCCAGCAGTTCCGGGACAAATAGTCAGCCCCAGCATTTT	CASSSGTNSQPQHF
TRBD2	NA	TRBJ2-2	TRBV28	TGTGCCAGCAGTCCCTTGGGGGGAGGGGTGCACACCGGGGAGCTGTTTTTT	CASSPLGGGVHTGELFF
NA	NA	TRBJ2-7	TRBV11-2	TGTGCCAGCAGCTGGGCCCGCTCCTACGAGCAGTACTTC	CASSWARSYEQYF
TRBD2	NA	TRBJ2-7	TRBV5-4	TGTGCCAGCAGCAACAGCGGGAGGGCCAGGGAGCAGTACTTC	CASSNSGRAREQYF
TRBD1	NA	TRBJ1-1	TRBV18	TGTGCCAGCTCACCGGGACAGGGTAACACTGAAGCTTTCTTT	CASSPGQGNTEAFF
NA	once	TRBJ2-7	TRBV5-3	TGTGCCAGAAGCTTGGGACCAGGGAGGACCTACGAGCAGTACTTC	CARSLGPGRTYEQYF
NA	NA	TRBJ1-5	TRBV5-1	TGCGCCAGCAGCCCGCGGACAGCCAATCAGCCCCAGCATTTT	CASSPRTANQPQHF
TRBD2	once	TRBJ2-1	TRBV16	TGTGCCAGCAGCCAATGGACTAGGGAGCAGTTCTTC	CASSQWTREQFF
NA	NA	TRBJ1-2	TRBV19	TGTGCCAGCCGGGACATGGTGGACTATGGCTACACCTTC	CASRDMVDYGYTF
TRBD1	few	TRBJ1-2	TRBV28	TGTGCCAGCAGTTTAGCCGGACAGGCCAGCTATGGCTACACCTTC	CASSLAGQASYGYTF
TRBD1	NA	TRBJ2-3	TRBV5-5	TGTGCCAGCAGTCGGACAGGTGGAGAAACAGATACGCAGTATTTT	CASSRTGGETDTQYF
TRBD1	NA	TRBJ1-1	TRBV5-1	TGCGCCAGCAGCCGGGGGACAGGGGGTGAGACTGAAGCTTTCTTT	CASSRGTGGETEAFF
TRBD1	NA	TRBJ2-7	TRBV5-1	TGCGCCAGCAGCATCGGACAGGGGGATGTGGGCGAGCAGTACTTC	CASSIGQGDVGEQYF
NA	NA	TRBJ1-2	TRBV18	TGTGCCAGCTCCTATAGGGACTCCATCCCGCTAAATGGCTACACCTTC	CASSYRDSIPLNGYTF
TRBD1	NA	TRBJ2-1	TRBV7-9	TGTGCCGGCACCAGGACAGGGGCCAATGAGCAGTTCTTC	CAGTRTGANEQFF
NA	NA	TRBJ1-1	TRBV11-2	TGTGCCAGCAGCTTAGTGGCCGGGGACACTGAAGCTTTCTTT	CASSLVAGDTEAFF
TRBD2	NA	TRBJ2-2	TRBV9	TGTGCCAGCAGCGGATTAGCGGGAGGGAGGGCCGGGGAGCTGTTTTTT	CASSGLAGGRAGELFF
TRBD1	once	TRBJ2-5	TRBV5-5	TGTGCCAGCAGCTCCGGGACAGGGGGAATCAAGTGGGAGACCCAGTACTTC	CASSSGTGGIKWETQYF
NA	NA	TRBJ1-2	TRBV29-1	TGCAGCGTTGAACCAGTTGTCGGGGTGGGCTACACCTTC	CSVEPVVGVGYTF
TRBD1	NA	TRBJ2-1	TRBV9	TGTGCCAGCAGCCCCCGACAGGGGTCCTACAATGAGCAGTTCTTC	CASSPRQGSYNEQFF
TRBD1	NA	TRBJ1-4	TRBV30	TGTGCCTGGCGGGACAGGGTCGGGAAACTGTTTTTT	CAWRDRVGKLFF
TRBD1	NA	TRBJ2-7	TRBV24-1	TGTGCCACCAGTGATGCAGGGGGCTTGGAGCAGTACTTC	CATSDAGGLEQYF
NA	NA	TRBJ1-1	TRBV25-1	TGTGCCAGCAGTGAATTGCCGGACACTGAAGCTTTCTTT	CASSELPDTEAFF
TRBD2	NA	TRBJ2-1	TRBV6-5	TGTGCCAGCACCGGGACTAGCGTAACCAATGAGCAGTTCTTC	CASTGTSVTNEQFF
NA	NA	TRBJ1-4	TRBV4-1	TGCGCCAGCAGCCAACGCCCCAGGGCTGCTAATGAAAAACTGTTTTTT	CASSQRPRAANEKLFF
NA	NA	TRBJ2-4	TRBV6-5	TGTGCCACCGTCCCAGGGCCCACTGCCAAAAACATTCAGTACTTC	CATVPGPTAKNIQYF
TRBD1	NA	TRBJ1-5	TRBV19	TGTGCCAGTAGGGAAGACAGGGATAGCAATCAGCCCCAGCATTTT	CASREDRDSNQPQHF
TRBD2	NA	TRBJ2-3	TRBV10-3	TGTGCCATCAGTTCGGGACTAGTTAGCACAGATACGCAGTATTTT	CAISSGLVSTDTQYF
NA	NA	TRBJ1-2	TRBV2	TGTGCCAGCAGTTCAATTTTTGGCGGCTACACCTTC	CASSSIFGGYTF
NA	NA	TRBJ1-2	TRBV5-1	TGCGCCAGCAGCTCCCAGTCGGGGTATGGCTACACCTTC	CASSSQSGYGYTF
NA	NA	TRBJ2-5	TRBV5-1	TGCGCCAGCAGCTTGGTCTCTTCCCAAGAGACCCAGTACTTC	CASSLVSSQETQYF
NA	NA	TRBJ1-5	TRBV27	TGTGCCAGCAGTCCTCAACGAGGTCAGCCCCAGCATTTT	CASSPQRGQPQHF
NA	NA	TRBJ2-1	TRBV4-2	TGTGCCAGCAGCCGGCAGGGGACCTACAATGAGCAGTTCTTC	CASSRQGTYNEQFF
NA	NA	TRBJ1-1	TRBV13	TGTGCCAGCATCCTCACAGGGTTGGCTGAAGCTTTCTTT	CASILTGLAEAFF
NA	NA	TRBJ2-7	TRBV6-5	TGTGCCAGCAGTCCTCCGGGACAAGGTCCCTACGAGCAGTACTTC	CASSPPGQGPYEQYF
NA	NA	TRBJ1-6	TRBV3-1/TRBV3-2	TGTGCCAGCAGCCAAATCGGGGGGGGATCTAATTCACCCCTCCACTTT	CASSQIGGGSNSPLHF
NA	NA	TRBJ1-2	TRBV28	TGTGCCAGCAGTTTACGGACAGACCTTAGGTATGGCTACACCTTC	CASSLRTDLRYGYTF
TRBD1	few	TRBJ1-2	TRBV6-5	TGTGCCAGCAGTAGACGACAGGGCATCTATGGCTACACCTTC	CASSRRQGIYGYTF
TRBD1	NA	TRBJ2-6	TRBV5-1	TGCGCCAGCAGCTTGGGGACAGGACCCGGGATCTCTGGGGCCAACGTCCTGACTTTC	CASSLGTGPGISGANVLTF
TRBD1	NA	TRBJ1-3	TRBV27	TGTGCCAGCACGGACAGGGTGAGGAACACCATATATTTT	CASTDRVRNTIYF
NA	NA	TRBJ2-2	TRBV10-3	TGTGCCACCTACTTGACAGGCACCGGGGAGCTGTTTTTT	CATYLTGTGELFF
NA	NA	TRBJ2-2	TRBV27	TGTGCCAGCAGCTCCCCCACCGGGGAGCTGTTTTTT	CASSSPTGELFF
TRBD2	NA	TRBJ2-7	TRBV5-1	TGCGCCAGCAGCCCCCCGTCTAGCGGAGATTCCTACGAGCAGTACTTC	CASSPPSSGDSYEQYF
NA	NA	TRBJ1-5	TRBV27	TGTGCCAGCAGTTTTTCCGGGGGAGGCAATCAGCCCCAGCATTTT	CASSFSGGGNQPQHF
NA	NA	TRBJ1-4	TRBV15	TGTGCCACCAGCAGGCGGACAGTCGACGAACTGTTTTTT	CATSRRTVDELFF
NA	NA	TRBJ2-1	TRBV24-1	TGTGCCACCAGTGATTTGCAGTACACTGAGCAGTTCTTC	CATSDLQYTEQFF
NA	once	TRBJ2-3	TRBV2	TGTGCCAGCAGTGCGGAGGCTAGCAGTAGCACAGATACGCAGTATTTT	CASSAEASSSTDTQYF
NA	once	TRBJ2-3	TRBV27	TGTGCCAGCACAAGGCGGGCAAGAGCAGATACGCAGTATTTT	CASTRRARADTQYF
TRBD1	NA	TRBJ2-5	TRBV10-1	TGCGCCAGCAGTGAGGCCCCCCCCGGGACAGGGAATACGGTCGGAGAGACCCAGTACTTC	CASSEAPPGTGNTVGETQYF